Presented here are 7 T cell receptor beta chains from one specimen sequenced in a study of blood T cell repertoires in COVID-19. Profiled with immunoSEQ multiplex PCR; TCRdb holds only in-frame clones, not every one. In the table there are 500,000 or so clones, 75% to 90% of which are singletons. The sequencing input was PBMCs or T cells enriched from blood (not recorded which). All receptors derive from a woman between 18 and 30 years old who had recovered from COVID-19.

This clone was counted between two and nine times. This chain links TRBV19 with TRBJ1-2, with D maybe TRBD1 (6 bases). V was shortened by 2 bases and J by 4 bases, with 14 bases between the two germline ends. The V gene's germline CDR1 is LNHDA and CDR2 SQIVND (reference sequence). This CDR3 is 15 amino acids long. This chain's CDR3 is CASSIQKGEPYGYTF. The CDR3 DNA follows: TGTGCCAGTAGTATACAGAAGGGGGAACCCTATGGCTACACCTTC. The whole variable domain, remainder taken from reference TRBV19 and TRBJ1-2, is DGGITQSPKYLFRKEGQNVTLSCEQNLNHDAMYWYRQDPGQGLRLIYYSQIVNDFQKGDIAEGYSVSREKKESFPLTVTSAQKNPTAFYLCASSIQKGEPYGYTFGSGTRLTVV.

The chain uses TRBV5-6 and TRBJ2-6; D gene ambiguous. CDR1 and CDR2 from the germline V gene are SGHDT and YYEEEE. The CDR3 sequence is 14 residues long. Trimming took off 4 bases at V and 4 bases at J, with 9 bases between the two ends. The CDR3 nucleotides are TGTGCCAGCAGCCCCGGTACCGGGGCCAACGTCCTGACTTTC. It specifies CASSPGTGANVLTF.

The CDR3 loop reads CASKGQVLGELFF. CDR3 in DNA: TGTGCCAGCAAGGGACAGGTACTCGGGGAGCTGTTTTTT. This chain uses TRBV2 with TRBJ2-2; TRBD1 matches 8 bases. V dropped 7 bases and J dropped 7; count of bases not matched to a gene: 5. Germline V gene data show CDR1 as SNHLY and CDR2 as FYNNEI. The CDR3 has 13 amino acids. Full variable domain (rest looked up from reference TRBV2 and TRBJ2-2): EPEVTQTPSHQVTQMGQEVILRCVPISNHLYFYWYRQILGQKVEFLVSFYNNEISEKSEIFDDQFSVERPDGSNFTLKIRSTKLEDSAMYFCASKGQVLGELFFGEGSRLTVL.

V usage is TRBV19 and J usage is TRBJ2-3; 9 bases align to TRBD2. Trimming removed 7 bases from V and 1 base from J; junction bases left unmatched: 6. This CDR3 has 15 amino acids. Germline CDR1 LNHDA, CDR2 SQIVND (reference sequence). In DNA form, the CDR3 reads TGTGCCAGTAATCCCGAGCGGGGGGGCACAGATACGCAGTATTTT. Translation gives CASNPERGGTDTQYF.

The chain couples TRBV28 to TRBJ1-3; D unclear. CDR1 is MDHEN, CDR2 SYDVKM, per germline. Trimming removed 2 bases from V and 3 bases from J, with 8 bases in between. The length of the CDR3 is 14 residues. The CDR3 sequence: CASSLRQIGNTIYF. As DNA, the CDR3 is TGTGCCAGCAGTTTAAGACAAATTGGAAACACCATATATTTT.

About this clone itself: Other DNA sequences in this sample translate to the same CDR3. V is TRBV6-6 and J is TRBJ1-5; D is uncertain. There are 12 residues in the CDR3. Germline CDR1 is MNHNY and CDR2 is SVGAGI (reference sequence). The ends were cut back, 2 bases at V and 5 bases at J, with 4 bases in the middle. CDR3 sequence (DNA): TGTGCCAGCAGTTACCTAGATCAGCCCCAGCATTTT. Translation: CASSYLDQPQHF.

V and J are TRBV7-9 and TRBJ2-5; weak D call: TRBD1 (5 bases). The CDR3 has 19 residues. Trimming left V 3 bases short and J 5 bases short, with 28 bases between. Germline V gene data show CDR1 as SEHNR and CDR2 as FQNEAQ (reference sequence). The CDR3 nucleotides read TGTGCCAGCAGCTTCCTTCGGTATAAGTGGGGCTCCCTGTTGGAGACCCAGTACTTC. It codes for CASSFLRYKWGSLLETQYF.